This T cell receptor (beta chain) was obtained from a study of blood T cell repertoires in COVID-19. The repertoire was sequenced with immunoSEQ multiplex PCR; TCRdb's copy has only in-frame clones and lacks some. The sample lists about 73,000 clones, approximately 83% occurring once. Sequenced material: peripheral blood. This sequence originates from a human donor in a cohort sampled during active COVID-19.

The DNA of the CDR3 is TGTGCCAGCAGCAAATCACAGGGATACGAGCAGTACTTC. It translates to CASSKSQGYEQYF. J is TRBJ2-7 and V is TRBV27; weak D call: TRBD1 (6 bases). The germline gives CDR1 MNHEY, CDR2 SMNVEV (reference sequence). The CDR3 spans 13 residues. The V and J ends lost 6 bases and 4 bases respectively, with 13 bases between them.